The rows below give T cell receptor beta chains drawn from one sample of a study of OX40 agonist ivuxolimab in advanced cancers. The protocol was immunoSEQ multiplex PCR, while the TCRdb copy is restricted to in-frame clones and leaves out a portion. The sample shows around 98,000 clones, about 83% of them seen only once. Sequenced here: CD4+ or CD8+ T cells sorted from blood, sampled in a trial of the OX40 agonist ivuxolimab. Every receptor here comes from an adult with an advanced solid tumor such as melanoma, head and neck, liver or kidney cancer. Both conserved end residues are part of each CDR3. The order of the fields is V gene, J gene, clone size, D gene, CDR3 protein, CDR3 DNA. The D gene is left open where the match is weak. Clone size is stated in some rows and not others, as once, few, many or a class when expanded.

V gene: TRBV5-4
J gene: TRBJ2-3
clone size: NA
D gene: NA
CDR3 protein: CASSFNSYTDTQYF
CDR3 DNA: TGTGCCAGCAGCTTTAATTCGTACACAGATACGCAGTATTTT

V gene: TRBV10-3
J gene: TRBJ1-2
clone size: NA
D gene: TRBD1
CDR3 protein: CAISEDRAGGYTF
CDR3 DNA: TGTGCCATCAGTGAGGACAGGGCTGGGGGCTACACCTTC

V gene: TRBV9
J gene: TRBJ2-2
clone size: NA
D gene: NA
CDR3 protein: CASSAAGRGYTGELFF
CDR3 DNA: TGTGCCAGCAGCGCGGCGGGGCGGGGATACACCGGGGAGCTGTTTTTT

V gene: TRBV7-3
J gene: TRBJ1-1
clone size: few
D gene: NA
CDR3 protein: CASSPKGGMDGTEAFF
CDR3 DNA: TGTGCCAGCAGCCCCAAGGGAGGGATGGATGGTACTGAAGCTTTCTTT

V gene: TRBV7-2
J gene: TRBJ1-5
clone size: NA
D gene: NA
CDR3 protein: CASGGAINQPQHF
CDR3 DNA: TGTGCCAGCGGGGGGGCCATCAATCAGCCCCAGCATTTT

V gene: TRBV14
J gene: TRBJ1-6
clone size: NA
D gene: NA
CDR3 protein: CASTSSPYSPLHF
CDR3 DNA: TGTGCCAGCACCTCCAGCCCCTATTCACCCCTCCACTTT

V gene: TRBV20-1
J gene: TRBJ1-2
clone size: NA
D gene: NA
CDR3 protein: CSAPPSRGYTF
CDR3 DNA: TGCAGTGCCCCGCCGAGTCGAGGCTACACCTTC

V gene: TRBV4-2
J gene: TRBJ2-1
clone size: NA
D gene: NA
CDR3 protein: CASSGSWGAGYEQFF
CDR3 DNA: TGTGCCAGCAGCGGCTCATGGGGGGCCGGGTATGAGCAGTTCTTC

V gene: TRBV5-1
J gene: TRBJ2-7
clone size: NA
D gene: TRBD1
CDR3 protein: CASSSLTGAFEGQYF
CDR3 DNA: TGCGCCAGCAGCTCGTTAACAGGGGCATTTGAGGGGCAGTACTTC

V gene: TRBV7-3
J gene: TRBJ2-1
clone size: once
D gene: NA
CDR3 protein: CASSLRRRGSEQFF
CDR3 DNA: TGTGCCAGCAGCTTGCGTAGGAGGGGGTCTGAGCAGTTCTTC

V gene: TRBV2
J gene: TRBJ1-5
clone size: NA
D gene: NA
CDR3 protein: CASGLGLGNQPQHF
CDR3 DNA: TGTGCCAGCGGATTAGGGCTCGGTAATCAGCCCCAGCATTTT

V gene: TRBV7-2
J gene: TRBJ2-3
clone size: NA
D gene: TRBD2
CDR3 protein: CASSPGVAGGTDTQYF
CDR3 DNA: TGTGCCAGCAGCCCGGGGGTAGCGGGGGGCACAGATACGCAGTATTTT

V gene: TRBV10-1
J gene: TRBJ2-7
clone size: once
D gene: NA
CDR3 protein: CASSPGSQSSYEQYF
CDR3 DNA: TGCGCCAGCAGCCCCGGGTCTCAGAGCTCCTACGAGCAGTACTTC

V gene: TRBV6-5
J gene: TRBJ1-2
clone size: once
D gene: NA
CDR3 protein: CASSRDGNYGYTF
CDR3 DNA: TGTGCCAGCAGCAGGGACGGAAACTATGGCTACACCTTC

V gene: TRBV6-1
J gene: TRBJ2-2
clone size: NA
D gene: NA
CDR3 protein: CASSGEGNTGELFF
CDR3 DNA: TGTGCCAGCAGTGGGGAAGGGAACACCGGGGAGCTGTTTTTT

V gene: TRBV5-4
J gene: TRBJ2-7
clone size: NA
D gene: TRBD1
CDR3 protein: CASSFRDRGYEQYF
CDR3 DNA: TGTGCCAGCAGCTTCCGGGACAGGGGTTACGAGCAGTACTTC

V gene: TRBV7-3
J gene: TRBJ1-1
clone size: NA
D gene: NA
CDR3 protein: CASSPGPGTEAFF
CDR3 DNA: TGTGCCAGCAGCCCAGGACCGGGCACTGAAGCTTTCTTT

V gene: TRBV9
J gene: TRBJ2-7
clone size: NA
D gene: NA
CDR3 protein: CASSVGGASSYEQYF
CDR3 DNA: TGTGCCAGCAGCGTAGGCGGGGCGAGCTCCTACGAGCAGTACTTC

V gene: TRBV11-2
J gene: TRBJ1-3
clone size: NA
D gene: NA
CDR3 protein: CASSQTGNTIYF
CDR3 DNA: TGTGCCAGCAGCCAAACTGGAAACACCATATATTTT

V gene: TRBV9
J gene: TRBJ2-3
clone size: NA
D gene: NA
CDR3 protein: CASSAGRVTDTQYF
CDR3 DNA: TGTGCCAGCAGCGCCGGCAGGGTGACAGATACGCAGTATTTT